The 19 T cell receptor beta chains presented below share a single source sample, sequenced in a study of blood T cell repertoires in COVID-19. The assay was immunoSEQ multiplex PCR, and TCRdb's table has in-frame clones only and misses some. The sample has more than 110,000 clones, over 60% seen once; the top ten hold around 14%. The sequencing sample was made of peripheral blood. These receptors all stem from a man older than 75 with acute or convalescent COVID-19.

The rearrangement joins TRBV6-4 to TRBJ1-2; D not resolved. The CDR3 consists of 15 residues. The ends were cut back, 0 bases at V and 8 bases at J, with 16 bases in the middle. Germline V gene lookup returns CDR1 MRHNA and CDR2 SNTAGT. The CDR3 here is CASSDSPATGYGYTF. CDR3 sequence (DNA): TGTGCCAGCAGTGACTCCCCAGCGACGGGGTACGGCTACACCTTC.

The chain couples TRBV10-3 to TRBJ2-5; TRBD1 matches at 7 bases. V was clipped by 3 bases and J by 2 bases; unmatched bases: 3. Germline V gene sequence: CDR1 ENHRY, CDR2 SYGVKD. This CDR3 has 14 amino acids. The CDR3: CAISEGTAQETQYF. CDR3 DNA: TGTGCCATCAGTGAAGGGACAGCTCAAGAGACCCAGTACTTC.

A single count supports this clone. V usage is TRBV19 and J usage is TRBJ2-1, with TRBD1 as a possible D gene (6 bases). The CDR3 runs to 15 residues. CDR1 is LNHDA, CDR2 SQIVND, per germline (reference sequence). The V gene lost 5 bases and the J gene lost 7 bases, with 18 bases spanning the gap. The CDR3 region has the DNA TGTGCCAGTAGTTCATGGTTGGGGGCGTCGAATGAGCAGTTCTTC. This translates into CASSSWLGASNEQFF.

The V and J genes are TRBV5-1 and TRBJ2-5; 7 nucleotides align to TRBD1. J was trimmed by 1 base and V by 4 bases; bases with no gene match: 4. This CDR3 comprises 14 residues. CDR1 and CDR2 (germline): SGHRS, YFSETQ. As DNA, the CDR3 is TGCGCCAGCAGCCCCGGGACAGCCCAAGAGACCCAGTACTTC. Protein sequence: CASSPGTAQETQYF.

This clone has only a few counts. The V gene is TRBV30, the J gene TRBJ2-1; 8 positions match TRBD2. J gave up 4 bases and V 1 base, and 9 bases lay outside the gene matches. The CDR3 runs 16 residues. Germline CDR1 and CDR2: GTSNPN and SVGIG (reference sequence). CDR3 nucleotide sequence: TGTGCCTGGAGTGGGAGGGCGGGGGGCGAGTACAATGAGCAGTTCTTC. Translated, it gives CAWSGRAGGEYNEQFF.

This clone was seen more than once but under ten times. The rearrangement joins TRBV9 to TRBJ2-5; 7 nucleotides agree with TRBD1. Germline loops: CDR1 SGDLS, CDR2 YYNGEE. V lost 0 bases to trimming and J lost 2 bases; unmatched junction nucleotides: 10. The CDR3 runs 17 residues. DNA of the CDR3: TGTGCCAGCAGCGTAGGTCGTTGGGGGACAGAGCAAGAGACCCAGTACTTC. This encodes CASSVGRWGTEQETQYF. Full variable domain (outside the CDR3, taken from reference TRBV9 and TRBJ2-5): DSGVTQTPKHLITATGQRVTLRCSPRSGDLSVYWYQQSLDQGLQFLIQYYNGEERAKGNILERFSAQQFPDLHSELNLSSLELGDSALYFCASSVGRWGTEQETQYFGPGTRLLVL.

The chain couples TRBV2 to TRBJ2-7, with D maybe TRBD2 (6 bases). The germline V and J ends were trimmed by 3 bases and 8 bases, with 14 bases remaining between them. The CDR3 spans 13 residues. In germline, CDR1 is SNHLY, CDR2 FYNNEI. The DNA for the CDR3 is TGTGCCAGCAGTGAGCGGACTACGACACAGCAGTACTTC. Amino acid sequence: CASSERTTTQQYF.

This clone was found a few times. The chain joins TRBV7-2 to TRBJ2-7; D perhaps matches TRBD1 (5 bases). Trimming removed 0 bases from V and 6 bases from J, with 12 bases in between. The CDR3 length is 14 residues. Germline V lookup: CDR1 SGHTA, CDR2 FQGNSA. For the CDR3, the DNA is TGTGCCAGCAGCTTAGCGGGCAGGGATTTCGAGCAGTACTTC. Residues: CASSLAGRDFEQYF.

The genes are TRBV9 and TRBJ2-3; D not resolved. The ends were cut back, 0 bases at V and 2 bases at J, with 7 bases in the middle. CDR3 size: 14 residues. Germline V gene data show CDR1 as SGDLS and CDR2 as YYNGEE. The CDR3 protein is CASSVVGYTDTQYF. Here the CDR3 DNA reads TGTGCCAGCAGCGTAGTGGGCTACACAGATACGCAGTATTTT.

The chain is built from TRBV3-1 (or the pseudogene TRBV3-2) and TRBJ1-1; TRBD1 might be the D (6 bases). Deletions cut 2 bases from V and 7 bases from J, with 14 bases between. Germline CDR1 LGHDT, CDR2 YNNKEL (reference sequence). The CDR3 has 14 residues. The CDR3 loop reads CASSQRGGSGEAFF. For the CDR3, the DNA is TGTGCCAGCAGCCAAAGGGGGGGGTCGGGTGAAGCTTTCTTT.

This rearrangement joins TRBV27 to TRBJ2-5; D ambiguous. The CDR3 sequence is 13 residues long. CDR1 is MNHEY and CDR2 is SMNVEV in the germline V gene (reference sequence). Trimming removed 4 bases at V and 5 bases at J, with 11 bases between. In DNA, the CDR3 is TGTGCCAGCAGTTCCACCTACGTCGAGACCCAGTACTTC. Protein product: CASSSTYVETQYF.

The rearrangement uses TRBV7-7 and TRBJ2-3; D remains unclear. The V gene's germline CDR1 is SSHAT and CDR2 FNYEAQ (reference sequence). With 5 bases removed from V and 0 bases from J, the gap between germline ends came to 12 bases. CDR3 length equals 15 residues. Here the CDR3 reads CASSQKLGSTDTQYF. DNA of the CDR3: TGTGCCAGCAGCCAAAAGCTCGGGAGCACAGATACGCAGTATTTT.

V usage is TRBV3-1 (or the pseudogene TRBV3-2) and J usage is TRBJ2-5, with TRBD1 identical over 8 bases. V lost 2 bases, J lost 5 bases, and 4 bases stayed unmatched. CDR1 is LGHDT and CDR2 is YNNKEL in the germline V gene (reference sequence). CDR3 size: 14 residues. The DNA for the CDR3 is TGTGCCAGCAGCCAATCAGGGGGCGGCGAGACCCAGTACTTC. It is translated as CASSQSGGGETQYF.

This chain links TRBV9 with TRBJ2-2; 9 bases are shared with TRBD2. CDR1 and CDR2 from the germline V gene are SGDLS and YYNGEE. The trim removed 0 bases at V and 4 bases at J, leaving 1 base unmatched. The CDR3 sequence is 15 residues long. The DNA of the CDR3 is TGTGCCAGCAGCGTAGGACTAGCGGTCACCGGGGAGCTGTTTTTT. Its protein is CASSVGLAVTGELFF.

This rearrangement joins TRBV19 to TRBJ1-2; D is uncertain. Germline CDR1 LNHDA, CDR2 SQIVND (reference sequence). The ends were cut back, 2 bases at V and 0 bases at J, with 10 bases in the middle. This CDR3 has 15 amino acids. CDR3 bases: TGTGCCAGTAGTATAACGACAACATCTAACTATGGCTACACCTTC. Translated: CASSITTTSNYGYTF.

V gene TRBV11-2 combines with J gene TRBJ2-5; 8 bases match TRBD2. The trim removed 5 bases at V and 2 bases at J, leaving 10 bases unmatched. The CDR3 consists of 16 residues. CDR1 is SGHAT, CDR2 FQNNGV, per germline. The CDR3 DNA sequence: TGTGCCAGCAGCCGCCGCGTTTTAGCGGGACAAGAGACCCAGTACTTC. This gives the protein CASSRRVLAGQETQYF.

The CDR3 loop is CASSTETGGSKNIQYF. CDR3 DNA sequence: TGTGCCAGCAGCACCGAGACAGGTGGCTCCAAAAACATTCAGTACTTC. The chain joins TRBV7-2 to TRBJ2-4, with D perhaps matching TRBD1 (6 bases). Looked up from germline, CDR1 is SGHTA and CDR2 is FQGNSA. This CDR3 has 16 amino acids. V was cut by 5 bases and J by 2 bases, with 16 bases left in between.

The J gene is TRBJ1-1, the V gene TRBV7-2; D might be TRBD1 (5 bases). Germline assignment: CDR1 SGHTA and CDR2 FQGNSA. The CDR3 runs to 12 residues. V was cut by 1 base and J by 12 bases, with 12 bases left in between. CDR3 amino acids: CASSLDRSDPFF. The CDR3 region has the DNA TGTGCCAGCAGCTTAGACAGGTCTGATCCTTTCTTT.

This clone was seen just once. The rearrangement joins TRBV5-4 to TRBJ1-6, with D possibly matching TRBD1 (5 bases). The CDR3 totals 16 residues. The germline V and J ends were trimmed by 4 bases and 0 bases, with 11 bases remaining between them. From germline, CDR1 is SGHNT and CDR2 YYREEE (reference sequence). The CDR3 coding sequence is TGTGCCAGCAGCACTACAGGCCGCTCCTATAATTCACCCCTCCACTTT. Protein sequence: CASSTTGRSYNSPLHF.